This is a list of T cell receptor beta chains from one sample in a study of T cells in pancreatic ductal adenocarcinoma. The data were produced by immunoSEQ multiplex PCR, yet TCRdb's version contains in-frame clones alone and is incomplete. The table includes over 85,000 clones, about 95% detected once. Sequenced: PBMCs. Source of these receptors: a human donor with pancreatic ductal adenocarcinoma. Both conserved end residues are trimmed from each CDR3. The order of the fields is V gene, J gene, CDR3 protein.

v_gene: TRBV7-3; j_gene: TRBJ2-1; CDR3aa: ASSATSSSYNEQF
v_gene: TRBV18; j_gene: TRBJ2-7; CDR3aa: ASSPGLAGSYEQY
v_gene: TRBV14; j_gene: TRBJ2-7; CDR3aa: ASSRAGTGSYEQY
v_gene: TRBV11-2; j_gene: TRBJ2-1; CDR3aa: ASSVSGRGEQF
v_gene: TRBV5-4; j_gene: TRBJ2-7; CDR3aa: ASSLHRGDEQY
v_gene: TRBV29-1; j_gene: TRBJ1-2; CDR3aa: SVGKGQGAYGYT
v_gene: TRBV19; j_gene: TRBJ1-4; CDR3aa: ASRSSYRRDEKLF
v_gene: TRBV19; j_gene: TRBJ2-3; CDR3aa: ASHSSGRITDTQY
v_gene: TRBV7-8; j_gene: TRBJ2-3; CDR3aa: ASSLDRGTDTQY
v_gene: TRBV6-6; j_gene: TRBJ2-7; CDR3aa: ASSTGLTSYEQY
v_gene: TRBV29-1; j_gene: TRBJ1-1; CDR3aa: SARGLGMNTEAF
v_gene: TRBV9; j_gene: TRBJ2-1; CDR3aa: ASSADGTSYNEQF
v_gene: TRBV7-9; j_gene: TRBJ2-3; CDR3aa: ASSTSGSRGTQY
v_gene: TRBV5-1; j_gene: TRBJ2-5; CDR3aa: ASSLAWGLAGGEETQY
v_gene: TRBV5-1; j_gene: TRBJ2-5; CDR3aa: ASSLGTGTKIETQY
v_gene: TRBV7-3; j_gene: TRBJ2-7; CDR3aa: ASSLSGAGGYEQY
v_gene: TRBV7-9; j_gene: TRBJ2-1; CDR3aa: ASSPSGVYNEQF
v_gene: TRBV7-9; j_gene: TRBJ2-7; CDR3aa: ASSYPAGEVGYEQY
v_gene: TRBV4-1; j_gene: TRBJ2-7; CDR3aa: ASSPGTTYEQY
v_gene: TRBV10-3; j_gene: TRBJ2-2; CDR3aa: ATKGLAEGTGELF
v_gene: TRBV6-1; j_gene: TRBJ1-2; CDR3aa: ASKGARAYGYT
v_gene: TRBV11-2; j_gene: TRBJ2-7; CDR3aa: ASSSTGGYEQY
v_gene: TRBV25-1; j_gene: TRBJ2-1; CDR3aa: ASSEFLAGEFEQF
v_gene: TRBV5-1; j_gene: TRBJ2-5; CDR3aa: ASSLEVIEETQY
v_gene: TRBV5-6; j_gene: TRBJ2-2; CDR3aa: ASSLFYTGELF
v_gene: TRBV28; j_gene: TRBJ2-1; CDR3aa: ASSSGLAGVDEQF
v_gene: TRBV5-1; j_gene: TRBJ1-2; CDR3aa: ASSYTGDGYT
v_gene: TRBV10-3; j_gene: TRBJ2-3; CDR3aa: AISTSGGVDTQY
v_gene: TRBV5-4; j_gene: TRBJ2-5; CDR3aa: ASSADRGETQY
v_gene: TRBV19; j_gene: TRBJ1-2; CDR3aa: ASSHKTGESRFGGYT
v_gene: TRBV28; j_gene: TRBJ1-2; CDR3aa: ASRSGQSELYGYT
v_gene: TRBV11-2; j_gene: TRBJ2-7; CDR3aa: ASSAWAGDLYEQY
v_gene: TRBV27; j_gene: TRBJ1-2; CDR3aa: ASSGGQGDLGYT
v_gene: TRBV11-2; j_gene: TRBJ2-2; CDR3aa: ASSFTGTSGVGELF
v_gene: TRBV9; j_gene: TRBJ2-1; CDR3aa: ASSKLGTSGSDEQF
v_gene: TRBV20-1; j_gene: TRBJ2-7; CDR3aa: SHRGFYEQY
v_gene: TRBV11-2; j_gene: TRBJ2-5; CDR3aa: ASSPTSQETQY
v_gene: TRBV29-1; j_gene: TRBJ1-2; CDR3aa: SVGQAGYT
v_gene: TRBV9; j_gene: TRBJ2-5; CDR3aa: ASSTPLLSGRLTQY
v_gene: TRBV14; j_gene: TRBJ2-2; CDR3aa: ASSQGAYTGELF
v_gene: TRBV27; j_gene: TRBJ2-5; CDR3aa: ASSLNYQETQY
v_gene: TRBV7-2; j_gene: TRBJ2-7; CDR3aa: ASSLLSEQY
v_gene: TRBV5-4; j_gene: TRBJ2-5; CDR3aa: ASSVQQGGETQY
v_gene: TRBV14; j_gene: TRBJ2-7; CDR3aa: ASSQVDRAHEQY
v_gene: TRBV29-1; j_gene: TRBJ2-2; CDR3aa: SVMDRRSGELF
v_gene: TRBV28; j_gene: TRBJ1-2; CDR3aa: ASISGQALNGYT
v_gene: TRBV7-9; j_gene: TRBJ2-7; CDR3aa: ASSSSSGIDSYEQY
v_gene: TRBV7-3; j_gene: TRBJ2-2; CDR3aa: ASSPHYDRGTGELF
v_gene: TRBV5-4; j_gene: TRBJ2-6; CDR3aa: ASTRIGANVLT
v_gene: TRBV11-1; j_gene: TRBJ2-7; CDR3aa: ASSFGTGDYEQY
v_gene: TRBV11-2; j_gene: TRBJ2-5; CDR3aa: ASSLRTGEGETQY
v_gene: TRBV6-5; j_gene: TRBJ2-1; CDR3aa: ASSHAGFNNEQF
v_gene: TRBV5-1; j_gene: TRBJ2-7; CDR3aa: ASSRTTGGLASYEQY
v_gene: TRBV30; j_gene: TRBJ2-3; CDR3aa: AWSIGSGIVTDTQY